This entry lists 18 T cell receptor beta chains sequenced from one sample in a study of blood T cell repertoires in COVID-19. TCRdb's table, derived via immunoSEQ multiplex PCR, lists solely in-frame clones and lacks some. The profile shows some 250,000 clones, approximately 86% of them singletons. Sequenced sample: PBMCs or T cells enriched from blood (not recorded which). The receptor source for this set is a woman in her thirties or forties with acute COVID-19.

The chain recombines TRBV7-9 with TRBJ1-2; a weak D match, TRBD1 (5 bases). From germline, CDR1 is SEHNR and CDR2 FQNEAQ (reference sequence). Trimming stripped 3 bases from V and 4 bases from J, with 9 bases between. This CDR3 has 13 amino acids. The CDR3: CASSFSGLYGYTF. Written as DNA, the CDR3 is TGTGCCAGCAGCTTTTCGGGACTCTATGGCTACACCTTC.

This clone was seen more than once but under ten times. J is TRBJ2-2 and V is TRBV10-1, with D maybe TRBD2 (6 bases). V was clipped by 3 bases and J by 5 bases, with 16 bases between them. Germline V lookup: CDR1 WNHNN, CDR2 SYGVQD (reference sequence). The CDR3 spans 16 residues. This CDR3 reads CASSETQRGGTGELFF. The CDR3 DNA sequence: TGCGCCAGCAGTGAAACCCAACGGGGAGGAACCGGGGAGCTGTTTTTT.

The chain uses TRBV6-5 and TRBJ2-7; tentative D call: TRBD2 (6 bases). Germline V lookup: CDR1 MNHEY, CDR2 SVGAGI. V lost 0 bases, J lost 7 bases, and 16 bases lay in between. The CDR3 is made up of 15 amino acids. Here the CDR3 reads CASSYSSSGAGEQYF. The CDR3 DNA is TGTGCCAGCAGTTACTCGAGTTCGGGAGCGGGTGAGCAGTACTTC.

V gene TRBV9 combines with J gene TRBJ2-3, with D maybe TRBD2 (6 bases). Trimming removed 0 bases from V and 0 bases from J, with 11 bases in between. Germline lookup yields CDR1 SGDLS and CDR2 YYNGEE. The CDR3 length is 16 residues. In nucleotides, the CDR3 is TGTGCCAGCAGCGTAGGTAGCGGACCCAGCACAGATACGCAGTATTTT. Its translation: CASSVGSGPSTDTQYF.

This chain's CDR3 is CASSQDRGGQGETQYF. The CDR3 bases are TGCGCCAGCAGCCAAGATCGGGGGGGGCAGGGGGAGACCCAGTACTTC. This sequence joins TRBV4-1 and TRBJ2-5; 8 nucleotides agree with TRBD2. Looked up from germline, CDR1 is MGHRA and CDR2 is YSYEKL. The CDR3 sequence is 16 residues long. Unmatched junction bases numbered 8, after V lost 0 bases and J lost 5 bases.

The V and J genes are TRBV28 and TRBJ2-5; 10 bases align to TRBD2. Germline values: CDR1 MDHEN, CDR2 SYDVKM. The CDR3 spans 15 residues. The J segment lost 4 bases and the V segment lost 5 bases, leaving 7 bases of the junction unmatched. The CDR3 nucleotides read TGTGCCAGCAGTAGCAAGCGGGAGGGTTCAGAGACCCAGTACTTC. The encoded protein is CASSSKREGSETQYF.

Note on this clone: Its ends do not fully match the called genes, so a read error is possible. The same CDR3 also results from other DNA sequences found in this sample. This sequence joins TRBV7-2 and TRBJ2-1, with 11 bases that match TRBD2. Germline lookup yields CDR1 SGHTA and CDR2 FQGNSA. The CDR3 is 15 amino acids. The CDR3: CASRLAGGSYNEQFF. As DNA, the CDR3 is TGTGCCAGCAGATTAGCGGGAGGGTCCTACAATGAGCAGTTCTTC. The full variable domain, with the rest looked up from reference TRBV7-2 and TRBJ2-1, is GAGVSQSPSNKVTEKGKDVELRCDPISGHTALYWYRQSLGQGLEFLIYFQGNSAPDKSGLPSDRFSAERTGGSVSTLTIQRTQQEDSAVYLCASRLAGGSYNEQFFGPGTRLTVL.

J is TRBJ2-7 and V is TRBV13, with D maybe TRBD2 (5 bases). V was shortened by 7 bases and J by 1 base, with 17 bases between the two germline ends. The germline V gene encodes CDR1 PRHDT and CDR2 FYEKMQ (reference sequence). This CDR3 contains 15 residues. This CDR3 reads CASTQRKGVSYEQYF. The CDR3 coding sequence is TGTGCCAGCACCCAGCGGAAGGGAGTGTCCTACGAGCAGTACTTC.

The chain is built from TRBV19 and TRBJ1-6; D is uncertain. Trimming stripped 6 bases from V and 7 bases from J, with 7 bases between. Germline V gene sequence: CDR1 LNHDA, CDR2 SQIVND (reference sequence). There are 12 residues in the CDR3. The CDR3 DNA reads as TGTGCCAGTAGCAACAGAAATTCACCCCTCCACTTT. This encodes CASSNRNSPLHF.

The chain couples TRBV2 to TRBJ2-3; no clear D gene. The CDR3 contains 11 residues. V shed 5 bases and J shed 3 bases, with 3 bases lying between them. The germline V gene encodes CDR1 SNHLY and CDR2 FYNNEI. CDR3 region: CASSLTDTQYF. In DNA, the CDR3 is TGTGCCAGCAGTTTAACAGATACGCAGTATTTT.

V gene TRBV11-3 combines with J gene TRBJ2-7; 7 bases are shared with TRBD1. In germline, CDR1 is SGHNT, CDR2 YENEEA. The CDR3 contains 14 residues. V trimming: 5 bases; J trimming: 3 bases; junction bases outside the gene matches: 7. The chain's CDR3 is CASSLRDSYYEQYF. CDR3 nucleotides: TGTGCCAGCAGCCTCCGGGACAGCTACTACGAGCAGTACTTC.

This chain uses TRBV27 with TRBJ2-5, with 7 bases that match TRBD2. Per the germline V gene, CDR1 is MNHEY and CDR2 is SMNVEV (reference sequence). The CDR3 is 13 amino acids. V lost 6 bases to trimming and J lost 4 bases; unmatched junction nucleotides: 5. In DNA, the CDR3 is TGTGCCAGCAGCGCGGGAGATCGAGAGACCCAGTACTTC. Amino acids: CASSAGDRETQYF.

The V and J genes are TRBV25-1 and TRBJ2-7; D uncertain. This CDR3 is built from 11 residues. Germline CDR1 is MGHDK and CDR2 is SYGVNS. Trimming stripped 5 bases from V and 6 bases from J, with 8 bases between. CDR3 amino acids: CASSSFLEQYF. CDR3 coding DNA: TGTGCCAGCAGTTCCTTCCTCGAGCAGTACTTC.

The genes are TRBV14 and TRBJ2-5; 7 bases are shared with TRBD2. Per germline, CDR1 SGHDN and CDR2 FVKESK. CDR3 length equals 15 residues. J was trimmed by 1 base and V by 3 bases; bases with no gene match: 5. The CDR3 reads CASSQLGGIQETQYF. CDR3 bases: TGTGCCAGCAGCCAGTTGGGAGGGATCCAAGAGACCCAGTACTTC.

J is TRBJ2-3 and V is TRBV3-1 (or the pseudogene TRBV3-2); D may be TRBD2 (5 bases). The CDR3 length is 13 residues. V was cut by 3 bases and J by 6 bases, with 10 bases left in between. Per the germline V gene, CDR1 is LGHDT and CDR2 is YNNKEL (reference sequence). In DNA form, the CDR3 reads TGTGCCAGCAGCCAGAACACGGGGGATACGCAGTATTTT. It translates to CASSQNTGDTQYF.

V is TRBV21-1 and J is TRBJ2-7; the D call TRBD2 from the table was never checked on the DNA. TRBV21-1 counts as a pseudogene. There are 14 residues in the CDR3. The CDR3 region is CASSKGTDLYEQYF. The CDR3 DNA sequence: TGTGCCAGCAGCAAAGGGACTGATTTGTACGAGCAGTACTTC.

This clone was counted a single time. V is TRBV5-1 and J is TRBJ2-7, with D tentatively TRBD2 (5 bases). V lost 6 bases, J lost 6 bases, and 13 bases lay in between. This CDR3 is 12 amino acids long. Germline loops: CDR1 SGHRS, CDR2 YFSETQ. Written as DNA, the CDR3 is TGCGCCAGCATCCAACCTGGGAGCGAGCAGTACTTC. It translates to CASIQPGSEQYF. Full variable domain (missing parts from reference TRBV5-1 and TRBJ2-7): KAGVTQTPRYLIKTRGQQVTLSCSPISGHRSVSWYQQTPGQGLQFLFEYFSETQRNKGNFPGRFSGRQFSNSRSEMNVSTLELGDSALYLCASIQPGSEQYFGPGTRLTVT.

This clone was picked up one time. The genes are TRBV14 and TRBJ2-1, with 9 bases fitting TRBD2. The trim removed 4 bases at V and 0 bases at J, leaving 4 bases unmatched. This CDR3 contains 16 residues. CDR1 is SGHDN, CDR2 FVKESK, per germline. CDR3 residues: CASSLLAGVSYNEQFF. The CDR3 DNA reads TGTGCCAGCAGCCTTTTAGCGGGGGTCTCCTACAATGAGCAGTTCTTC.